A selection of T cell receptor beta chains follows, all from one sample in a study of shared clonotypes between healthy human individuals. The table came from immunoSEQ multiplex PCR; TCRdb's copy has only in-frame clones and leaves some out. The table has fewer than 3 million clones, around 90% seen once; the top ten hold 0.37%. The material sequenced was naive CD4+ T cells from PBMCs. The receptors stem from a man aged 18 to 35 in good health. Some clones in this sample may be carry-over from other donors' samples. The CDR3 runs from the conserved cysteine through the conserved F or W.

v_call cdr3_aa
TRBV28 CASSLPDRGAYEQYF
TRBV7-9 CASSLVPTDTQYF
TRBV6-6 CASIQGSSNQPQHF
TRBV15 CATSREGDTQYF
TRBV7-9 CASSEHALQGAGGGYTF
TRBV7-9 CASSPRAGGENIQYF
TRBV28 CASSLGQKTYEQYF
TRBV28 CASSARDALSFF
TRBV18 CASSSQGALQSYEQYF
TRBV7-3 CASSADRQNTEAFF
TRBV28 CASSPMTGPYYF
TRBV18 CASSPGLASLTGELFF
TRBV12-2 CASPLGELFF
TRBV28 CASSLGGAGYNEQFF
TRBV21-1 CASTETNSQRRHEQYF
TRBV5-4 CASSSTGTSGKETQYF
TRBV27 CASSKRTSVPTDEQFF
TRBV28 CASSPPRQFQETQYF
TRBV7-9 CASSLALTTGELFF
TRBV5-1 CASSQLAGDSNEQFF
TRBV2 CASRTDLGNTEAFF
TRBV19 CASTLAPENYGYTF
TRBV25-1 CASSRASSNQPQHF
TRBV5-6 CASSLAQGLDEQYF
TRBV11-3 CASSPGTAPFETQYF
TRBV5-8 CASSSLAGGPYEQYF
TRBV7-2 CASSLVNYGYTF
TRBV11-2 CASSSLRTGEGGGELFF
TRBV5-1 CASSLGGALYGYTF
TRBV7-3 CASSSYRYSSTQYF
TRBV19 CASSTRQMGYYNEQFF
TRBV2 CASRTSGTAGSFYGYTF
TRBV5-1 CASSLGRWDTQYF
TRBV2 CASSEGQGPDEQFF
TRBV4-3 CASSQGYGLAGQTYNEQFF
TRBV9 CASSVGRQQVETQYF
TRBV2 CASRAQGGYTF
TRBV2 CASRSGWEQFF
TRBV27 CASRDFTGGYTF
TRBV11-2 CASSLVTASSYNEQFF